The T cell receptor (beta chain) described here comes from a study of cytomegalovirus exposure and HLA in healthy donors. The PCR contained 60 Vbeta and 13 Jbeta primers. The method was immunoSEQ multiplex PCR; TCRdb's version includes in-frame clones alone and lacks a portion of them. The data show over 150,000 clones, more than 70% seen once. Trimming pared 5 bases from V and 0 bases from J, leaving 14 bases between. This CDR3 region has 16 residues. Germline loops: CDR1 SGHTA, CDR2 FQGNSA. The TCR sequence derives from a woman aged 35 to 49 in good health and CMV-seropositive. Sequencing was performed on PBMCs. The V gene is TRBV7-2, the J gene TRBJ2-1; TRBD1 might be the D (6 bases). CDR3 DNA sequence: TGTGCCAGCAGCAGCACCGGGACACTCTCCTACAATGAGCAGTTCTTC. Translated: CASSSTGTLSYNEQFF.